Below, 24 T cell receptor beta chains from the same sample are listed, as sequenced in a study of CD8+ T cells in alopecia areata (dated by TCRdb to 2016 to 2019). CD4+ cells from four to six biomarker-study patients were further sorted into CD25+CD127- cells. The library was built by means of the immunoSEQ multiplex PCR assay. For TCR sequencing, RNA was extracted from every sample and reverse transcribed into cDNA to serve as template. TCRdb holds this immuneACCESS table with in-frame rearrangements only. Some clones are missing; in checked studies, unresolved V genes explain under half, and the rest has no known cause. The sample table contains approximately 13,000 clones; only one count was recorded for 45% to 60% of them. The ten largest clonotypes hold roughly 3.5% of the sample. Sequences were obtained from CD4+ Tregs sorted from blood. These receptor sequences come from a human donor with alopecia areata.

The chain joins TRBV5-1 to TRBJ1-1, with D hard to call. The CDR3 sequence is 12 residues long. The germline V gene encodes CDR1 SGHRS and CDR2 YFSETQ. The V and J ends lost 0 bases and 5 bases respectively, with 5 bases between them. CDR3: CASSLVGTEAFF. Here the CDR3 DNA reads TGCGCCAGCAGCTTGGTCGGGACTGAAGCTTTCTTT.

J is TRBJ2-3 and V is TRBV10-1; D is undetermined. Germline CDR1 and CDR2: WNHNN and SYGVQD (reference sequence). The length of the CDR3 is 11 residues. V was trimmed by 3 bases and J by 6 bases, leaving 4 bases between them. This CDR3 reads CASSDPDTQYF. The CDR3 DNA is TGCGCCAGCAGTGATCCGGATACGCAGTATTTT.

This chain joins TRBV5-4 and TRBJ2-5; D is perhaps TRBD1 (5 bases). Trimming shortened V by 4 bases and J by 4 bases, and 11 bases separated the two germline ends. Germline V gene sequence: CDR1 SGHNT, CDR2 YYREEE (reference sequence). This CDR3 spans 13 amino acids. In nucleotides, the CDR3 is TGTGCCAGCAGCCCGACCCAGGGAGAGACCCAGTACTTC. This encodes CASSPTQGETQYF. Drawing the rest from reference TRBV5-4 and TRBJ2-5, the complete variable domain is ETGVTQSPTHLIKTRGQQVTLRCSSQSGHNTVSWYQQALGQGPQFIFQYYREEENGRGNFPPRFSGLQFPNYSSELNVNALELDDSALYLCASSPTQGETQYFGPGTRLLVL.

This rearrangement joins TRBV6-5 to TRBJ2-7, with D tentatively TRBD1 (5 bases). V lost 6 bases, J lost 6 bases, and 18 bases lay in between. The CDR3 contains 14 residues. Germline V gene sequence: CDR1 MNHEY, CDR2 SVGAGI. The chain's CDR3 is CASRSRVLSSEQYF. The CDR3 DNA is TGTGCCAGCAGGAGCAGGGTTTTGTCGAGCGAGCAGTACTTC.

CDR3 sequence: CASSQSANRDRGRDEQFF. The CDR3 bases are TGTGCCAGCAGCCAAAGTGCCAACCGGGACAGGGGGAGGGATGAGCAGTTCTTC. The chain carries TRBV14 and TRBJ2-1; 11 nucleotides line up with TRBD1. J was trimmed by 8 bases and V by 2 bases; bases with no gene match: 14. Germline CDR1 is SGHDN and CDR2 is FVKESK. There are 18 residues in the CDR3.

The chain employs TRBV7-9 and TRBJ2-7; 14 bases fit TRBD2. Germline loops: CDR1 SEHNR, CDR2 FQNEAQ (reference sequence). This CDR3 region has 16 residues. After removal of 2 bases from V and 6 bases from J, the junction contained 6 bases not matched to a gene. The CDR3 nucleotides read TGTGCCAGCAGCTTACAGGGGACTAGCGGGAGTGGCGAGCAGTACTTC. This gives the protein CASSLQGTSGSGEQYF.

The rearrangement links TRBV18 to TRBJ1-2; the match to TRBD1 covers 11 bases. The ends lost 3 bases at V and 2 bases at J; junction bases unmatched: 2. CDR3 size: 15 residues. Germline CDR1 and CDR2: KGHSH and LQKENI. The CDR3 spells CASSPGTGGNYGYTF. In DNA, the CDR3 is TGTGCCAGCTCACCGGGGACAGGGGGAAACTATGGCTACACCTTC. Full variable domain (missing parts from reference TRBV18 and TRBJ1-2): NAGVMQNPRHLVRRRGQEARLRCSPMKGHSHVYWYRQLPEEGLKFMVYLQKENIIDESGMPKERFSAEFPKEGPSILRIQQVVRGDSAAYFCASSPGTGGNYGYTFGSGTRLTVV.

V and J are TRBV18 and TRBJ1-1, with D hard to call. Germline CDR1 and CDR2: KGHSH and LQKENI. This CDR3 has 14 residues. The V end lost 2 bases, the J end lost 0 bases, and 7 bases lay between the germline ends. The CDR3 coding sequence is TGTGCCAGCTCACCAATCGCCCTGAACACTGAAGCTTTCTTT. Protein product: CASSPIALNTEAFF. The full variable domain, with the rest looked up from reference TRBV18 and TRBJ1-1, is NAGVMQNPRHLVRRRGQEARLRCSPMKGHSHVYWYRQLPEEGLKFMVYLQKENIIDESGMPKERFSAEFPKEGPSILRIQQVVRGDSAAYFCASSPIALNTEAFFGQGTRLTVV.

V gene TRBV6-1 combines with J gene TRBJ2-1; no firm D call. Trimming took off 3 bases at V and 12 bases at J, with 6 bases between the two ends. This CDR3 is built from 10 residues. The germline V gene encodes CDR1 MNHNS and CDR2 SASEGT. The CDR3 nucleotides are TGTGCCAGCAGTGAGAGAAGGCAGTTCTTC. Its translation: CASSERRQFF.

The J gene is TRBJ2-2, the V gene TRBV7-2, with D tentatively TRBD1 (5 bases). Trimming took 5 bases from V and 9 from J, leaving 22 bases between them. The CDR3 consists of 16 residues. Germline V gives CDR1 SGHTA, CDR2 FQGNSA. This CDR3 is CASSGQVNLTSWELFF. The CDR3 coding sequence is TGTGCCAGCAGCGGACAAGTAAACCTAACGTCGTGGGAGCTGTTTTTT.

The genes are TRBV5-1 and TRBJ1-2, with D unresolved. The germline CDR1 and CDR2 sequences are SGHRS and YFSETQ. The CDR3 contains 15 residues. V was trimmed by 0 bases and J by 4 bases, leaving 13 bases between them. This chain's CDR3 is CASSLGATGIYGYTF. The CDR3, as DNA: TGCGCCAGCAGCTTGGGGGCGACGGGTATCTATGGCTACACCTTC.

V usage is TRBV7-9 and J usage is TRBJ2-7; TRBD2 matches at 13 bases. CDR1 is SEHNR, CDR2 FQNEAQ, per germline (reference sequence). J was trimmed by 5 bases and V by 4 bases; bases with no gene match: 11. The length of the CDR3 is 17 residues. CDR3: CASSSSSRGLAGDEQYF. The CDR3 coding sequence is TGTGCCAGCAGCTCCAGTTCCCGTGGACTAGCGGGAGACGAGCAGTACTTC.

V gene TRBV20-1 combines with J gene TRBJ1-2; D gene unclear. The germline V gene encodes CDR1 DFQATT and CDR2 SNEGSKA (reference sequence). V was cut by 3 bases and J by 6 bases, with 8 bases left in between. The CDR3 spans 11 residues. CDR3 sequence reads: CSARTGNGYTF. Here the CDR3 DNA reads TGCAGTGCTAGGACCGGGAATGGCTACACCTTC.

CDR3 DNA sequence: TGCGCCAGCAGCTTGCCAGGGATGAACACTGAAGCTTTCTTT. As protein: CASSLPGMNTEAFF. V gene TRBV5-1 combines with J gene TRBJ1-1, with D possibly matching TRBD1 (5 bases). This CDR3 is 14 amino acids long. Germline loops: CDR1 SGHRS, CDR2 YFSETQ. Trimming shortened V by 1 base and J by 0 bases, and 7 bases separated the two germline ends. Variable domain in full (rest from reference TRBV5-1 and TRBJ1-1): KAGVTQTPRYLIKTRGQQVTLSCSPISGHRSVSWYQQTPGQGLQFLFEYFSETQRNKGNFPGRFSGRQFSNSRSEMNVSTLELGDSALYLCASSLPGMNTEAFFGQGTRLTVV.

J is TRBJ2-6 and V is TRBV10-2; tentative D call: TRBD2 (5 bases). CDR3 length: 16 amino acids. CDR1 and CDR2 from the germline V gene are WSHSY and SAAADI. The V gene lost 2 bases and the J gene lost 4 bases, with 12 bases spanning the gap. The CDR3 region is CASSEKAGAGANVLTF. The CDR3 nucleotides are TGCGCCAGCAGTGAGAAGGCGGGCGCAGGGGCCAACGTCCTGACTTTC.

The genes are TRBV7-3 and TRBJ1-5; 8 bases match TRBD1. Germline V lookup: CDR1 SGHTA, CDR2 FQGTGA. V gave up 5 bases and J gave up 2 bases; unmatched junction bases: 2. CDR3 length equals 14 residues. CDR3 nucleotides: TGTGCCAGCAGCCCGACAGGGGGCAATCAGCCCCAGCATTTT. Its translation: CASSPTGGNQPQHF.

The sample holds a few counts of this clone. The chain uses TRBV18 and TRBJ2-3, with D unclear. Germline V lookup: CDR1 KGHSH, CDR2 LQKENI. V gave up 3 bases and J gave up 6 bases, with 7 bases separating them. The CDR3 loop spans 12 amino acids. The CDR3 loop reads CASSPSADTQYF. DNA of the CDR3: TGTGCCAGCTCACCTTCCGCGGATACGCAGTATTTT.

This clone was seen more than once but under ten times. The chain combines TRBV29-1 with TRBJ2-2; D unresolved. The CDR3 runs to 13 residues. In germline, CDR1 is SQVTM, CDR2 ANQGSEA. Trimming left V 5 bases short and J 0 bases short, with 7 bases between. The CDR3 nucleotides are TGCAGCGTTACAGCCTCGAACACCGGGGAGCTGTTTTTT. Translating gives CSVTASNTGELFF.

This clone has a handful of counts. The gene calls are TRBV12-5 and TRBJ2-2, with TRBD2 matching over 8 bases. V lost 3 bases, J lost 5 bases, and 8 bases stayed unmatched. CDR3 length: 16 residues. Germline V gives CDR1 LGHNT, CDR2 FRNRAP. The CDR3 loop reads CASGLSSGSGTGELFF. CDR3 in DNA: TGTGCTAGTGGTTTATCAAGCGGGAGTGGAACCGGGGAGCTGTTTTTT.

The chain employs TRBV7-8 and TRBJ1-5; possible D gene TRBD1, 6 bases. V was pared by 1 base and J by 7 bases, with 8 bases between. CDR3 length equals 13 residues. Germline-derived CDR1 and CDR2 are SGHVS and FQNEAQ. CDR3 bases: TGTGCCAGCAGCTTAGGGAGGGGGCAGCCCCAGCATTTT. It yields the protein CASSLGRGQPQHF.

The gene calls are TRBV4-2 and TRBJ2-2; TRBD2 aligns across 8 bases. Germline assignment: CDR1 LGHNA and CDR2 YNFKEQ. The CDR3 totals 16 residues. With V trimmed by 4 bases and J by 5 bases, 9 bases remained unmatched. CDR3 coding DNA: TGTGCCAGCAGCCTAGGGGGACTAGGGGCGACCGGGGAGCTGTTTTTT. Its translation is CASSLGGLGATGELFF.

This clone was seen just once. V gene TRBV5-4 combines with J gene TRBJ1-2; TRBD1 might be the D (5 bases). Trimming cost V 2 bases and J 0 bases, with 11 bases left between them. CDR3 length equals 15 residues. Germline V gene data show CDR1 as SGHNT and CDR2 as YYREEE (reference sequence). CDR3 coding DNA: TGTGCCAGCAGCTTTCCAGGGTGGCCTAACTATGGCTACACCTTC. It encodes CASSFPGWPNYGYTF. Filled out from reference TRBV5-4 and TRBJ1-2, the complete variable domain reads ETGVTQSPTHLIKTRGQQVTLRCSSQSGHNTVSWYQQALGQGPQFIFQYYREEENGRGNFPPRFSGLQFPNYSSELNVNALELDDSALYLCASSFPGWPNYGYTFGSGTRLTVV.

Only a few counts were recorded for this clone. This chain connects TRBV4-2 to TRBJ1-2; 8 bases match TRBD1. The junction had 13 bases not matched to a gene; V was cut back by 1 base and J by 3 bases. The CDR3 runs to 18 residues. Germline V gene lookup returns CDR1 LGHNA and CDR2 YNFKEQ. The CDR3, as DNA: TGTGCCAGCAGCCAAGGGGAGGCAGGGGGCGGCCTCTACTATGGCTACACCTTC. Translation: CASSQGEAGGGLYYGYTF.

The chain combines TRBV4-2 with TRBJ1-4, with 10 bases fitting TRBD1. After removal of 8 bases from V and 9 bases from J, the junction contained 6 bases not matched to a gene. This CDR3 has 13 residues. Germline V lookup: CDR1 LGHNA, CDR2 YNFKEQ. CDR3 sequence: CASWDRGIQKLFF. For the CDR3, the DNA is TGTGCCAGCTGGGACAGGGGAATTCAAAAACTGTTTTTT.